One and the same sample provided the 21 T cell receptor beta chains below, sequenced in a study of T cells in women clearing cervical HPV infection. The table came from immunoSEQ multiplex PCR; TCRdb's copy has only in-frame clones and leaves some out. The repertoire table contains 18,000 or so clones. The material sequenced was blood buffy coat. The receptors originated from a woman aged 18-70 years with a cervical HPV16 infection that either progressed to CIN3+ or cleared (not recorded which).

With regard to this clone: The observed sequence ends 3 residues before the CDR3 terminus, with the missing tail filled in from the germline J gene. This chain uses TRBV19 with TRBJ2-1; 7 positions agree with TRBD2. The CDR3 runs 16 residues. Germline V gives CDR1 LNHDA, CDR2 SQIVND (reference sequence). With 5 bases clipped from V and 8 bases from J, the junction kept 15 bases outside the gene matches. The sequenced CDR3 bases are TGTGCCAGTAGTTACCATCCCCTTCGCGGGAGCCATGAG. Residues: CASSYHPLRGSHE. The whole CDR3 region reads CASSYHPLRGSHEQFF.

Remarks on this clone: The read ends 3 residues shy of where the CDR3 ends; the end is completed using the germline J gene. This chain joins TRBV5-5 and TRBJ2-5; possibly TRBD1 for D (6 bases). V was pared by 4 bases and J by 2 bases, with 15 bases between. The germline gives CDR1 SGHKS, CDR2 YYEKEE (reference sequence). The length of the CDR3 is 15 residues. Incomplete CDR3 DNA: TGTGCCAGCAGCACTGGGACAACAACGCAAGAGACC. It is translated as CASSTGTTTQET. Given in full, the CDR3 is CASSTGTTTQETQYF.

Concerning this clone: Read data end 3 residues before the CDR3 end; the end is taken from the germline J gene. The same CDR3 also results from other DNA sequences found in this sample. The V call is TRBV5-1, the J call TRBJ1-4, with D possibly being TRBD1 (6 bases). V shed 8 bases and J shed 3 bases, with 20 bases lying between them. The V gene's germline CDR1 is SGHRS and CDR2 YFSETQ. CDR3 length equals 16 residues. The sequenced CDR3 bases are TGCGCCAGGAGAGGGGGACGGAATTCAGCTAATGAAAAA. The encoded protein is CARRGGRNSANEK. The complete CDR3 sequence is CARRGGRNSANEKLFF.

Points on this clone: The read comes to an end 3 residues before the CDR3 does, leaving the germline J gene to fill in the end. V usage is TRBV5-1 and J usage is TRBJ2-7; 9 bases are shared with TRBD1. The CDR3 is made up of 14 amino acids. Looked up from germline, CDR1 is SGHRS and CDR2 is YFSETQ. V shed 0 bases and J 3 bases; nucleotides not matched to a gene: 1. The CDR3 is CASSLGGQGYEQYF. Partial CDR3 DNA: TGCGCCAGCAGCTTGGGGGGACAGGGCTACGAG.

Details on this clone: The CDR3 is cut off 3 residues early in the read; its end comes from the germline J gene. The V gene is TRBV4-1, the J gene TRBJ1-4, with D hard to call. This CDR3 is 11 amino acids long. Per germline, CDR1 MGHRA and CDR2 YSYEKL. Deletions cut 3 bases from V and 6 bases from J, with 2 bases between. CDR3 in amino acids: CASSHYEKLFF. The covered CDR3 bases are TGCGCCAGCAGCCACTATGAAAAA.

CDR3 amino acids: CTSSWGRTRQETQYF. The CDR3 DNA, read in part, is TGTACCAGCAGCTGGGGAAGGACTAGACAAGAGACC. This rearrangement joins TRBV7-2 to TRBJ2-5; TRBD2 matches at 7 bases. The read halts 3 residues ahead of the CDR3 end, with the missing end drawn from the germline J gene. There are 15 residues in the CDR3. V shed 4 bases, J shed 2 bases, and the junction held 7 bases outside the gene matches. Germline-derived CDR1 and CDR2 are SGHTA and FQGNSA.

Worth noting for this clone: The read comes to an end 3 residues before the CDR3 does, leaving the germline J gene to fill in the end. The chain recombines TRBV5-4 with TRBJ1-1, with a possible D match to TRBD1 (5 bases). The CDR3 loop spans 14 amino acids. V lost 4 bases to trimming and J lost 1 base, with 11 bases between them. Germline CDR1 is SGHNT and CDR2 is YYREEE (reference sequence). CDR3 sequence: CASSNARANTEAFF. The part of the CDR3 DNA that was read is TGTGCCAGCAGCAACGCCAGGGCGAACACTGAA.

A note on this clone: The DNA ends 3 residues before the CDR3 does, and the rest of the CDR3 is filled in from the germline J gene. This rearrangement joins TRBV7-2 to TRBJ2-7; 8 bases are a match to TRBD1. Germline-derived CDR1 and CDR2 are SGHTA and FQGNSA. The V and J ends lost 1 base and 2 bases, in that order; junction bases with no gene match: 1. The CDR3 runs to 14 residues. CDR3 DNA, as far as it was read: TGTGCCAGCAGCTTAGAGGGACAGGCCTACGAG. Its translation: CASSLEGQAYE. The entire CDR3 protein is CASSLEGQAYEQYF.

About this clone: Coverage ceases 3 residues before the CDR3 finishes, and the germline J gene fills in the end. This chain links TRBV5-3 with TRBJ2-3, with TRBD2 matching 16 bases. TRBV5-3 is an open reading frame whose function is uncertain. V lost 0 bases, J lost 1 base, and 14 bases stayed unmatched. The CDR3 is 22 residues long. CDR3 DNA, as far as it was read: TGTGCCAGAAGCTTGGGTTCGTTGGGACTAGCGGGAGGGCCGCCTGGCACAGATACG. As protein: CARSLGSLGLAGGPPGTDT. The complete CDR3 reads CARSLGSLGLAGGPPGTDTQYF.

About this clone: The read terminates 3 residues before the CDR3 end, so the remaining end is supplied by the germline J gene. The rearrangement uses TRBV18 and TRBJ1-2; a weak D match, TRBD1 (5 bases). CDR3 length: 16 residues. Per germline, CDR1 KGHSH and CDR2 LQKENI. The CDR3 is CASSPRLAGGADTYTF. The part of the CDR3 DNA that was read is TGTGCCAGCTCACCACGACTAGCGGGAGGGGCAGATACC.

Comment on this clone: Sequencing ends 3 residues short of the CDR3 end; the germline J gene provides the rest. This sequence joins TRBV7-9 and TRBJ1-6; tentatively, D is TRBD1 (5 bases). Deletions cut 3 bases from V and 12 bases from J, with 15 bases between. CDR3 length equals 14 residues. The germline V gene encodes CDR1 SEHNR and CDR2 FQNEAQ (reference sequence). This CDR3 is CASSFMGQGGPLHF. CDR3 bases read: TGTGCCAGCAGCTTTATGGGCCAGGGTGGACCC.

A remark on this clone: Read coverage stops 3 residues before the CDR3 terminus; the germline J gene supplies the remainder. The V and J genes are TRBV28 and TRBJ2-3, with no clear D. CDR3 size: 14 residues. Trimming cost V 3 bases and J 2 bases, with 9 bases left between them. In germline, CDR1 is MDHEN, CDR2 SYDVKM. The CDR3 loop reads CASSFRAATDTQYF. The part of the CDR3 DNA that was read is TGTGCCAGCAGTTTTAGGGCAGCCACAGATACG.

For this clone: The CDR3 extends 3 residues past the end of the read, so its final part is completed from the germline J gene. The J gene is TRBJ1-1, the V gene TRBV5-6, with 7 positions matching TRBD1. This CDR3 comprises 14 residues. The germline V gene encodes CDR1 SGHDT and CDR2 YYEEEE. V shed 1 base and J 6 bases; nucleotides not matched to a gene: 6. This CDR3 is CASSLYRGVAEAFF. The CDR3 bases that were read are TGTGCCAGCAGCTTGTACAGGGGAGTTGCTGAA.

As to this clone: The read finishes 3 residues shy of the CDR3 end, and the germline J gene is used to complete it. V gene TRBV6-1 combines with J gene TRBJ1-1; perhaps TRBD1 as D (6 bases). CDR1 is MNHNS and CDR2 is SASEGT in the germline V gene. The V end was cut by 4 bases, the J end by 5 bases, with 8 bases between. This CDR3 has 12 amino acids. The CDR3 sequence: CASSATGTEAFF. CDR3 DNA (partial): TGTGCCAGCAGTGCGACAGGAACTGAA.

A remark on this clone: The read stops 3 residues short of the end of the CDR3; the missing end is completed from the germline J gene. The J gene is TRBJ1-1, the V gene TRBV3-1 (or the pseudogene TRBV3-2); D gene unclear. This CDR3 comprises 12 residues. V was shortened by 3 bases and J by 7 bases, with 9 bases between the two germline ends. Germline V gene data show CDR1 as LGHDT and CDR2 as YNNKEL (reference sequence). CDR3 DNA, as far as it was read: TGTGCCAGCAGCCACCTGGAGCGTGAA. Its protein is CASSHLERE. The whole CDR3 protein is CASSHLEREAFF.

This clone is medium-sized by frequency. The CDR3 is cut off 3 residues early in the read; its end comes from the germline J gene. The chain joins TRBV7-6 to TRBJ2-1, with D possibly matching TRBD2 (6 bases). CDR3 length: 15 amino acids. V was cut by 1 base and J by 6 bases, with 13 bases left in between. CDR1 is SGHVS, CDR2 FNYEAQ, per germline. The CDR3 DNA, read in part, is TGTGCCAGCAGCTTAGAATTCGGGGGAGGCAATGAG. Protein product: CASSLEFGGGNE. The CDR3, in full, reads CASSLEFGGGNEQFF.

As for this clone: The sequence runs out 3 residues before the end of the CDR3; the remainder is reconstructed from the germline J gene. J is TRBJ1-2 and V is TRBV2, with 8 positions matching TRBD1. The CDR3 covers 14 residues. Germline V gene lookup returns CDR1 SNHLY and CDR2 FYNNEI. V shed 7 bases and J 4 bases; nucleotides not matched to a gene: 8. CDR3 protein: CASNTGGSGYGYTF. CDR3 DNA (partial): TGTGCCAGCAATACAGGGGGGTCAGGCTATGGC.

Details on this clone: Read sequence stops 3 residues before the CDR3 end, and the germline J gene provides the missing end. The chain combines TRBV4-1 with TRBJ1-2; TRBD1 aligns across 7 bases. CDR3 length: 16 amino acids. Germline CDR1 reads MGHRA; CDR2 reads YSYEKL. Partial CDR3 DNA: TGCGCCAGCAGCCGATCCTGGACAGGCCAAGTAGGCGGC. It encodes CASSRSWTGQVGG. The complete CDR3 reads CASSRSWTGQVGGYTF.

Of note for this clone: The read stops 3 residues short of the end of the CDR3; the missing end is completed from the germline J gene. The V and J genes are TRBV7-2 and TRBJ1-2; D unresolved. The germline CDR1 and CDR2 sequences are SGHTA and FQGNSA. The CDR3 length is 14 residues. This chain's CDR3 is CASSEGSSTDTYTF. CDR3 bases read: TGTGCCAGCAGCGAAGGTTCTAGCACAGATACC. The entire variable domain, with the rest obtained from reference TRBV7-2 and TRBJ1-2, is as follows: GAGVSQSPSNKVTEKGKDVELRCDPISGHTALYWYRQSLGQGLEFLIYFQGNSAPDKSGLPSDRFSAERTGGSVSTLTIQRTQQEDSAVYLCASSEGSSTDTYTFGSGTRLTVV.

In the case of this clone: The read comes to an end 3 residues before the CDR3 does, leaving the germline J gene to fill in the end. The chain recombines TRBV20-1 with TRBJ2-1; 10 bases map to TRBD2. The CDR3 loop spans 14 amino acids. Germline CDR1 DFQATT, CDR2 SNEGSKA (reference sequence). Germline trimming cut 5 bases from V and 5 bases from J; bases unmatched to any gene: 6. CDR3 region: CSAHLAGVNNEQFF. The DNA read from the CDR3 is TGCAGTGCTCACCTAGCGGGAGTCAACAATGAG.

Worth noting for this clone: The missing CDR3 end, 3 residues past where the read stops, is filled in from the germline J gene. The chain uses TRBV27 and TRBJ2-5, with 8 nucleotides matching TRBD1. V gave up 6 bases and J gave up 1 base; unmatched junction bases: 13. The CDR3 is 17 amino acids. CDR1 and CDR2 from the germline V gene are MNHEY and SMNVEV (reference sequence). The sequenced CDR3 bases are TGTGCCAGCAGACCCCCGTGGGGCAGGGGGCCCCAAGAGACC. Its translation: CASRPPWGRGPQET. The entire CDR3 is CASRPPWGRGPQETQYF.